This T cell receptor beta chain comes out of a study of Ad26.COV2.S vaccination and SARS-CoV-2 variants. Study findings and constraints: Spike-specific responses of CD8+ and CD4+ T cells were reported to display substantial breadth after vaccination. Among vaccine recipients, spike-specific TCR breadth exceeded that of placebo recipients.

Using immunoSEQ multiplex PCR, the repertoire was profiled, and TCRdb retains in-frame clones only, with some absent. The repertoire holds hundreds of thousands of clones, with 75% to 90% as singletons. Treatment meaning: some 19 received Ad26.COV2.S at low or high dose, single or two shots; several received placebo; per-sample allocation not given. Samples analyzed were those drawn on day 63 after the first vaccine or placebo injection. Vaccine was an Ad26 vector expressing Wuhan-strain SARS-CoV-2 spike. Concerning this clone itself: Its antigen is unknown.

The receptor was isolated from a person aged 18-60 years who received the Ad26.COV2.S COVID-19 vaccine or a placebo. Sequenced material: peripheral blood, taken in a trial of Ad26.COV2.S vaccine versus placebo.

The CDR3 is CAWVGPGQGDLPLHF. Written as DNA, the CDR3 is TGTGCCTGGGTAGGGCCGGGACAGGGGGATTTACCCCTCCACTTT. This chain joins TRBV30 and TRBJ1-6; the match to TRBD1 covers 11 bases. The V gene end was trimmed by 5 bases and the J gene end by 12 bases; junction bases not matched to a gene: 12. Germline V CDR1 and CDR2: GTSNPN, SVGIG (reference sequence). The CDR3 has 15 amino acids.